The 14 T cell receptor beta chains below all came from one sample that was sequenced in a study of blood T cell repertoires in COVID-19. The assay was immunoSEQ multiplex PCR, and TCRdb's table has in-frame clones only and misses some. The sample lists over 200,000 clones; around nine tenths were seen once. The sample taken for sequencing was peripheral blood. The receptors were sampled from a woman aged 55-70 years with acute or convalescent COVID-19.

This clone has just one count. J is TRBJ2-7 and V is TRBV19; 7 positions agree with TRBD1. CDR1 and CDR2 from the germline V gene are LNHDA and SQIVND (reference sequence). V was clipped by 3 bases and J by 7 bases; unmatched bases: 9. This CDR3 is built from 14 residues. The CDR3 region is CASSIVTGNGEQYF. DNA for the CDR3: TGTGCCAGTAGTATTGTGACAGGGAATGGAGAGCAGTACTTC. The entire variable domain, with the rest obtained from reference TRBV19 and TRBJ2-7, is as follows: DGGITQSPKYLFRKEGQNVTLSCEQNLNHDAMYWYRQDPGQGLRLIYYSQIVNDFQKGDIAEGYSVSREKKESFPLTVTSAQKNPTAFYLCASSIVTGNGEQYFGPGTRLTVT.

This chain joins TRBV3-1 (or the pseudogene TRBV3-2) and TRBJ2-5, with a tentative D call TRBD1 (6 bases). The CDR3 covers 15 residues. Trimming pared 1 base from V and 1 base from J, leaving 10 bases between. CDR1 LGHDT and CDR2 YNNKEL come from the germline V gene (reference sequence). The CDR3 loop is CASSQGDTAQETQYF. The CDR3, as DNA: TGTGCCAGCAGCCAAGGGGACACTGCCCAAGAGACCCAGTACTTC.

This rearrangement joins TRBV9 to TRBJ1-1; 10 nucleotides align to TRBD1. The V gene end was trimmed by 0 bases and the J gene end by 11 bases; junction bases not matched to a gene: 1. Germline V gene sequence: CDR1 SGDLS, CDR2 YYNGEE. This CDR3 spans 12 amino acids. The CDR3, as DNA: TGTGCCAGCAGCGTAGGACAGGGGGCTGCTTTCTTT. Translated: CASSVGQGAAFF.

The genes are TRBV28 and TRBJ1-3; 7 bases are shared with TRBD1. Trimming cost V 6 bases and J 2 bases; bases outside gene matches: 10. From germline, CDR1 is MDHEN and CDR2 SYDVKM. The CDR3 totals 16 residues. CDR3 nucleotide sequence: TGTGCCAGCAGCCGGACCTCTACAGGGGCTGGAAACACCATATATTTT. Its translation is CASSRTSTGAGNTIYF.

The chain joins TRBV28 to TRBJ1-5; 8 bases fit TRBD1. Trimming took 5 bases from V and 7 from J; bases not matched to a gene: 10. This CDR3 is 15 amino acids long. Germline CDR1 MDHEN, CDR2 SYDVKM. In nucleotides, the CDR3 is TGTGCCAGCAGTCAACCACAGGGGGGGGAGCAGCCCCAGCATTTT. Its translation: CASSQPQGGEQPQHF.

This chain joins TRBV29-1 and TRBJ1-1; 7 nucleotides match TRBD1. Per the germline V gene, CDR1 is SQVTM and CDR2 is ANQGSEA. Trimming removed 4 bases from V and 1 base from J; junction bases left unmatched: 3. The CDR3 is 13 amino acids. In DNA form, the CDR3 reads TGCAGCGTTGGAAGACAGGGGAACACTGAAGCTTTCTTT. Translating gives CSVGRQGNTEAFF.

The V gene is TRBV10-3, the J gene TRBJ1-2; 8 bases map to TRBD1. CDR1 is ENHRY and CDR2 is SYGVKD in the germline V gene. There are 15 residues in the CDR3. Trimming at V came to 7 bases and at J to 2 bases, leaving 9 bases not matched to a gene. The CDR3 DNA sequence: TGTGCCATCACCAAGGGACAGGCCCACAACTATGGCTACACCTTC. Translation: CAITKGQAHNYGYTF.

This clone was picked up one time. The chain links TRBV19 to TRBJ2-7; D is possibly TRBD1 (5 bases). The CDR3 runs to 15 residues. Germline V gene data show CDR1 as LNHDA and CDR2 as SQIVND (reference sequence). Trimming stripped 3 bases from V and 3 bases from J, with 15 bases between. CDR3 coding DNA: TGTGCCAGTAGTATCAGGGCCAGGGAAGTCTACGAGCAGTACTTC. It codes for CASSIRAREVYEQYF.

The chain recombines TRBV7-2 with TRBJ2-7; D possibly corresponds to TRBD2 (6 bases). V gave up 5 bases and J gave up 6 bases, with 11 bases separating them. Germline CDR1 and CDR2: SGHTA and FQGNSA. This CDR3 contains 12 residues. The DNA of the CDR3 is TGTGCCAGCAGCAATAGCGGCCGCGAGCAGTACTTC. As protein: CASSNSGREQYF. Together with reference TRBV7-2 and TRBJ2-7, the CDR3 gives the full variable domain: GAGVSQSPSNKVTEKGKDVELRCDPISGHTALYWYRQSLGQGLEFLIYFQGNSAPDKSGLPSDRFSAERTGGSVSTLTIQRTQQEDSAVYLCASSNSGREQYFGPGTRLTVT.

Note on this clone: Other DNA sequences in the sample encode the same CDR3. This chain connects TRBV18 to TRBJ1-2; D possibly corresponds to TRBD1 (6 bases). This CDR3 spans 12 amino acids. Trimming stripped 3 bases from V and 6 bases from J, with 8 bases between. In germline, CDR1 is KGHSH, CDR2 LQKENI. CDR3 residues: CASSPTGDGYTF. The CDR3 nucleotides read TGTGCCAGCTCACCGACAGGTGATGGCTACACCTTC.

The chain links TRBV19 to TRBJ2-4, with D perhaps TRBD1 (5 bases). V was pared by 6 bases and J by 1 base, with 10 bases between. Per germline, CDR1 LNHDA and CDR2 SQIVND (reference sequence). There are 14 residues in the CDR3. The CDR3 is CASRERGAKNIQYF. The CDR3 DNA sequence: TGTGCCAGTAGGGAAAGGGGTGCCAAAAACATTCAGTACTTC.

This clone was observed a handful of times. The gene calls are TRBV4-1 and TRBJ1-4; 8 positions match TRBD1. The length of the CDR3 is 16 residues. Trimming removed 5 bases from V and 3 bases from J; junction bases left unmatched: 8. Germline CDR1 reads MGHRA; CDR2 reads YSYEKL. CDR3 DNA sequence: TGCGCCAGCAGCGGAAGGCTACAGGGGGCTAATGAAAAACTGTTTTTT. Amino acids: CASSGRLQGANEKLFF.

V is TRBV9 and J is TRBJ1-4, with D unresolved. This CDR3 is built from 13 residues. In germline, CDR1 is SGDLS, CDR2 YYNGEE. The V gene lost 4 bases and the J gene lost 7 bases, with 11 bases spanning the gap. CDR3 sequence: CASSPREGEKLFF. CDR3 in DNA: TGTGCCAGCAGCCCCCGCGAGGGTGAAAAACTGTTTTTT.

The genes are TRBV11-2 and TRBJ2-5, with 10 bases matching TRBD1. V lost 5 bases, J lost 5 bases, and 5 bases stayed unmatched. This CDR3 contains 14 residues. Per the germline V gene, CDR1 is SGHAT and CDR2 is FQNNGV. The CDR3 DNA reads as TGTGCCAGCAGCCGGGACAGGGGCCTGGAGACCCAGTACTTC. This codes for CASSRDRGLETQYF.